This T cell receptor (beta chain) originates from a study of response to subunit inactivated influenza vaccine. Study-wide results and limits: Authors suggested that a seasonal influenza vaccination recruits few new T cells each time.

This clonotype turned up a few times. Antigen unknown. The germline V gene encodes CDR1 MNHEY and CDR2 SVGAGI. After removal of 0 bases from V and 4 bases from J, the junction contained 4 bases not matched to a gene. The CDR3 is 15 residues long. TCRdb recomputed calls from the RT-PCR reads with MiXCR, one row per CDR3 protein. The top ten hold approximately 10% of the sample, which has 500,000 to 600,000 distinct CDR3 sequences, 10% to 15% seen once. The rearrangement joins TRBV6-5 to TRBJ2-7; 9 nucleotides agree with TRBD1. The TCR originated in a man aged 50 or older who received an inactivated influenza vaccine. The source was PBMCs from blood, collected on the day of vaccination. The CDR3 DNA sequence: TGTGCCAGCAGTTACTCGTGGGACAGGGAATACGAGCAGTACTTC. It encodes CASSYSWDREYEQYF.